A selection of T cell receptor beta chains follows, all from one sample in a study of blood T cell repertoires in COVID-19. Profiled with immunoSEQ multiplex PCR; TCRdb holds only in-frame clones, not every one. The table includes about 270,000 clones, roughly nine tenths detected once. Sample: PBMCs or T cells enriched from blood (not recorded which). Every receptor here comes from a woman aged 18-29 years who had recovered from COVID-19. The CDR3 runs from the conserved cysteine through the conserved F or W. Each record gives: D gene, J gene, clone size, V gene, CDR3 protein, CDR3 DNA. A D gene is named only where the DNA matches it firmly. Size is omitted from some rows. Given values are once, few, many or a class for expanded clones.

D: NA
J: TRBJ2-3
size: once
V: TRBV19
CDR3: CASSINQGGPDTQYF
DNA: TGTGCCAGTAGTATTAATCAGGGGGGCCCAGATACGCAGTATTTT

D: NA
J: TRBJ1-2
size: NA
V: TRBV6-5
CDR3: CASSLRSLLGYGYTF
DNA: TGTGCCAGCTCCCTGCGGAGCCTCCTCGGCTATGGCTACACCTTC

D: TRBD1
J: TRBJ1-2
size: NA
V: TRBV5-1
CDR3: CASSYRTGEIRYGYTF
DNA: TGCGCCAGCAGTTACAGAACAGGGGAGATTCGGTATGGCTACACCTTC

D: NA
J: TRBJ2-3
size: NA
V: TRBV6-1
CDR3: CASSEAGHTDTQYF
DNA: TGTGCCAGCAGTGAAGCGGGCCACACAGATACGCAGTATTTT

D: TRBD1
J: TRBJ2-5
size: NA
V: TRBV15
CDR3: CATSSQTGSETQYF
DNA: TGTGCCACCAGCAGCCAGACAGGGTCGGAGACCCAGTACTTC

D: NA
J: TRBJ2-3
size: NA
V: TRBV2
CDR3: CASSDEGTDTQYF
DNA: TGTGCCAGCAGTGATGAGGGCACAGATACGCAGTATTTT

D: NA
J: TRBJ1-1
size: NA
V: TRBV27
CDR3: CASSLRVAMNTEAFF
DNA: TGTGCCAGCAGTTTACGGGTGGCGATGAACACTGAAGCTTTCTTT

D: TRBD1
J: TRBJ2-7
size: once
V: TRBV5-6
CDR3: CASSFGQGNEQYF
DNA: TGTGCCAGCAGCTTCGGACAGGGCAACGAGCAGTACTTC

D: NA
J: TRBJ2-5
size: NA
V: TRBV5-8
CDR3: CASSRSDFSLYF
DNA: TGTGCCAGCAGCCGATCGGACTTTTCCTTGTACTTC

D: NA
J: TRBJ2-7
size: NA
V: TRBV21-1
CDR3: CVGWTGDAYEQYF
DNA: TGTGTTGGCTGGACAGGGGATGCCTACGAGCAGTACTTC

D: TRBD1
J: TRBJ1-2
size: NA
V: TRBV2
CDR3: CASSFTRQGHGYTF
DNA: TGTGCCAGCAGTTTCACCCGACAGGGTCATGGCTACACCTTC

D: NA
J: TRBJ1-1
size: NA
V: TRBV5-1
CDR3: CASSSAGVTRAFF
DNA: TGCGCCAGCAGCTCCGCAGGGGTTACAAGGGCTTTCTTT

D: NA
J: TRBJ2-1
size: NA
V: TRBV7-9
CDR3: CASSLKQDRNNEQFF
DNA: TGTGCCAGCAGTCTGAAGCAAGACAGGAACAATGAGCAGTTCTTC

D: TRBD2
J: TRBJ2-2
size: NA
V: TRBV6-5
CDR3: CASSYATSVAGGELFF
DNA: TGTGCCAGCAGTTACGCGACTAGCGTTGCTGGCGGGGAGCTGTTTTTT

D: TRBD1
J: TRBJ2-1
size: NA
V: TRBV10-3
CDR3: CAISVKGDSNEQFF
DNA: TGTGCCATCAGTGTAAAGGGGGACAGCAATGAGCAGTTCTTC

D: NA
J: TRBJ2-5
size: NA
V: TRBV5-1
CDR3: CASSLAPGGLETQYF
DNA: TGCGCCAGCAGCTTGGCCCCAGGAGGTTTGGAGACCCAGTACTTC

D: TRBD1
J: TRBJ2-1
size: NA
V: TRBV28
CDR3: CASSLGQEAHEQFF
DNA: TGTGCCAGCAGCTTGGGACAGGAGGCCCATGAGCAGTTCTTC

D: TRBD2
J: TRBJ2-7
size: NA
V: TRBV4-2
CDR3: CASSQEGAWGGWYF
DNA: TGTGCCAGCAGCCAAGAAGGGGCGTGGGGGGGGTGGTACTTC

D: TRBD1
J: TRBJ2-2
size: NA
V: TRBV10-3
CDR3: CAISESGQGAWNTGELFF
DNA: TGTGCCATCAGTGAGTCAGGGCAGGGGGCATGGAACACCGGGGAGCTGTTTTTT

D: TRBD1
J: TRBJ2-2
size: once
V: TRBV9
CDR3: CASSGTGASNTGELFF
DNA: TGTGCCAGCAGCGGAACAGGGGCTTCGAACACCGGGGAGCTGTTTTTT

D: NA
J: TRBJ1-4
size: NA
V: TRBV28
CDR3: CASSLAKKLFF
DNA: TGTGCCAGCAGTTTGGCCAAAAAACTGTTTTTT

D: NA
J: TRBJ1-1
size: few
V: TRBV15
CDR3: CATSRDSGSEAFF
DNA: TGTGCCACCAGCAGAGATTCGGGGTCAGAAGCTTTCTTT

D: NA
J: TRBJ1-4
size: NA
V: TRBV25-1
CDR3: CASSGRYNEKLFF
DNA: TGTGCCAGCAGTGGTCGGTACAATGAAAAACTGTTTTTT

D: TRBD1
J: TRBJ2-3
size: NA
V: TRBV6-1
CDR3: CASSVRATGEPDTQYF
DNA: TGTGCCAGCAGTGTTCGGGCCACAGGGGAGCCAGATACGCAGTATTTT

D: TRBD1
J: TRBJ1-5
size: NA
V: TRBV3-1/TRBV3-2
CDR3: CASSQNGDSKQPQHF
DNA: TGTGCCAGCAGCCAAAATGGGGACAGTAAACAGCCCCAGCATTTT

D: NA
J: TRBJ1-2
size: NA
V: TRBV2
CDR3: CASGRYRANYGYTF
DNA: TGTGCCAGCGGTCGATACAGGGCTAACTATGGCTACACCTTC

D: TRBD1
J: TRBJ2-5
size: NA
V: TRBV6-5
CDR3: CASSSPGQGDQETQYF
DNA: TGTGCCAGCAGTTCACCGGGACAGGGGGACCAAGAGACCCAGTACTTC

D: NA
J: TRBJ2-2
size: NA
V: TRBV7-8
CDR3: CASSSQGNTRNTGELFF
DNA: TGTGCCAGCAGCTCGCAGGGGAACACAAGGAACACCGGGGAGCTGTTTTTT

D: TRBD1
J: TRBJ1-1
size: NA
V: TRBV5-6
CDR3: CASSFGTGVTTTEAFF
DNA: TGTGCCAGCAGCTTTGGCACAGGGGTAACGACCACTGAAGCTTTCTTT

D: TRBD1
J: TRBJ2-5
size: NA
V: TRBV5-1
CDR3: CASGGTEQETQYF
DNA: TGCGCCAGCGGTGGGACAGAACAAGAGACCCAGTACTTC

D: TRBD2
J: TRBJ2-2
size: NA
V: TRBV5-4
CDR3: CASRSGGATGELFF
DNA: TGTGCCAGCAGATCCGGGGGGGCGACCGGGGAGCTGTTTTTT

D: NA
J: TRBJ2-1
size: NA
V: TRBV9
CDR3: CASSASSYPGNEQFF
DNA: TGTGCCAGCAGCGCGTCGTCCTACCCCGGCAATGAGCAGTTCTTC

D: TRBD2
J: TRBJ2-1
size: NA
V: TRBV2
CDR3: CASIWTSGAKNEQFF
DNA: TGTGCCAGCATTTGGACTAGCGGGGCGAAAAATGAGCAGTTCTTC

D: TRBD1
J: TRBJ1-2
size: NA
V: TRBV5-1
CDR3: CASSPGQETYGYTF
DNA: TGCGCCAGCAGCCCGGGACAGGAAACTTATGGCTACACCTTC

D: NA
J: TRBJ2-1
size: NA
V: TRBV5-1
CDR3: CASSLVATGAHEQFF
DNA: TGCGCCAGCAGCTTGGTAGCCACTGGAGCCCATGAGCAGTTCTTC

D: TRBD1
J: TRBJ1-2
size: NA
V: TRBV30
CDR3: CAWSVRPGQAYGYTF
DNA: TGTGCCTGGAGTGTACGACCCGGACAGGCCTATGGCTACACCTTC

D: TRBD2
J: TRBJ2-3
size: NA
V: TRBV5-1
CDR3: CASSRTSGLGVTDTQYF
DNA: TGCGCCAGCAGCCGGACTAGTGGGTTGGGGGTGACAGATACGCAGTATTTT

D: NA
J: TRBJ1-5
size: NA
V: TRBV19
CDR3: CASSLPGWRQPQHF
DNA: TGTGCCAGTAGTTTGCCAGGGTGGCGGCAGCCCCAGCATTTT

D: NA
J: TRBJ2-1
size: NA
V: TRBV7-2
CDR3: CASSLRGRAYNEQFF
DNA: TGTGCCAGCAGCTTAAGGGGGAGGGCCTACAATGAGCAGTTCTTC

D: NA
J: TRBJ2-5
size: NA
V: TRBV18
CDR3: CASSRDFQETQYF
DNA: TGTGCCAGCTCACGGGACTTCCAAGAGACCCAGTACTTC

D: TRBD2
J: TRBJ2-5
size: NA
V: TRBV5-4
CDR3: CASSPRPSGGAGWETQYF
DNA: TGTGCCAGCAGCCCTCGCCCTAGCGGGGGGGCCGGGTGGGAGACCCAGTACTTC

D: TRBD2
J: TRBJ2-3
size: NA
V: TRBV6-4
CDR3: CASSTGGSGGSDTQYF
DNA: TGTGCCAGCAGTACCGGAGGTAGCGGGGGGTCAGATACGCAGTATTTT

D: NA
J: TRBJ1-2
size: NA
V: TRBV5-1
CDR3: CASSLSNRQDYGYTF
DNA: TGCGCCAGCAGCTTGTCCAACCGCCAGGACTATGGCTACACCTTC

D: NA
J: TRBJ2-7
size: NA
V: TRBV3-1/TRBV3-2
CDR3: CASSQLQNSYEQYF
DNA: TGTGCCAGCAGCCAACTACAGAACTCCTACGAGCAGTACTTC

D: TRBD1
J: TRBJ1-2
size: NA
V: TRBV23-1
CDR3: CASSQFDRVLGYGYTF
DNA: TGCGCCAGCAGTCAATTCGACAGGGTTTTAGGCTATGGCTACACCTTC

D: NA
J: TRBJ2-1
size: NA
V: TRBV18
CDR3: CASSEARDNEQFF
DNA: TGTGCCAGTTCTGAGGCCAGGGACAATGAGCAGTTCTTC

D: TRBD1
J: TRBJ2-7
size: NA
V: TRBV5-1
CDR3: CASRPGQGSYEQYF
DNA: TGCGCCAGCAGACCGGGACAGGGCTCCTACGAGCAGTACTTC

D: TRBD1
J: TRBJ2-7
size: NA
V: TRBV4-1
CDR3: CASSRTGSAGEQYF
DNA: TGCGCCAGCAGCCGGACAGGGTCCGCGGGGGAGCAGTACTTC

D: TRBD1
J: TRBJ2-7
size: NA
V: TRBV5-4
CDR3: CASSLGDRGAEQYF
DNA: TGTGCCAGCAGCTTGGGGGACAGGGGGGCCGAGCAGTACTTC